This TCR beta chain is drawn from a study of radiotherapy plus CTLA-4 blockade in lung cancer. Germline V gene data show CDR1 as DFQATT and CDR2 as SNEGSKA (reference sequence). The CDR3 totals 11 residues. The germline V and J ends were trimmed by 5 bases and 7 bases, with 11 bases remaining between them. Assay: immunoSEQ multiplex PCR; the TCRdb copy retains only in-frame clones and omits some. Of 56,000 or so clones listed, less than 80% are singletons. The sequence was obtained from a human donor with non-small cell lung cancer who had a complete response to radiotherapy plus ipilimumab. The sequences come from peripheral blood, collected from a patient treated with radiotherapy plus ipilimumab. This chain links TRBV20-1 with TRBJ1-2; no firm D call. For the CDR3, the DNA is TGCAGTGCTCCTTCGGGGAGTGGCTACACCTTC. Its translation: CSAPSGSGYTF.